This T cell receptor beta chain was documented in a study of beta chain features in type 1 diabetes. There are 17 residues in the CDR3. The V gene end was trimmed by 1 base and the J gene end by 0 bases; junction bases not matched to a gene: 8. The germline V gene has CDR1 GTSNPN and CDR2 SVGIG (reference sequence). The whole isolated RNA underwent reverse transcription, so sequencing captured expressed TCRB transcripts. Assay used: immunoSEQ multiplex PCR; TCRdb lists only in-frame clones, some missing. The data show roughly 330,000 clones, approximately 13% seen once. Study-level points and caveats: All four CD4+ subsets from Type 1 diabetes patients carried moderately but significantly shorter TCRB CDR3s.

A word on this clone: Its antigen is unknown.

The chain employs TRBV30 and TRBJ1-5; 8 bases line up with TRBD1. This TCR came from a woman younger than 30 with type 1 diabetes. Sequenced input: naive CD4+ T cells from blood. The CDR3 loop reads CAWSARQGSYSNQPQHF. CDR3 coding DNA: TGTGCCTGGAGTGCCCGACAGGGGTCATATAGCAATCAGCCCCAGCATTTT.